These 28 T cell receptor beta chains share one sample of origin, sequenced in a study of T cells after yellow fever vaccination. MiXCR was run by TCRdb on the 5' RACE reads, yielding one entry per CDR3 protein. The sample gives tens of thousands of distinct CDR3 sequences, 3.4% of which show up once; about 0.98% is in the top ten. The sample was PBMCs, either bulk or a sorted T-cell subset (CD4+, CD8+, memory, or dextramer-sorted; not recorded which), taken around 45 days after the first yellow fever vaccination. These receptors were obtained from a man aged 18 to 30 who received the YFV17D yellow fever vaccine.

This clonotype is classed as medium-sized. The V gene is TRBV7-8, the J gene TRBJ2-3, with 7 bases lining up with TRBD1. The germline V gene has CDR1 SGHVS and CDR2 FQNEAQ. The V and J ends lost 0 bases and 8 bases, in that order; junction bases with no gene match: 14. This CDR3 contains 17 residues. DNA of the CDR3: TGTGCCAGCAGCTTAGCCCCGGGACAGCAGGGAGTGGGTACGCAGTATTTT. Protein: CASSLAPGQQGVGTQYF.

This clonotype was seen ten or more times. This sequence joins TRBV7-3 and TRBJ2-1; a weak D match, TRBD2 (6 bases). From germline, CDR1 is SGHTA and CDR2 FQGTGA. The CDR3 spans 9 residues. The germline V and J ends were trimmed by 11 bases and 10 bases, with 9 bases remaining between them. The CDR3 DNA reads TGTGCCCCTGCGGGGGAGCAGTTCTTC. The encoded protein is CAPAGEQFF.

This clonotype was found many times. The chain recombines TRBV3-1 with TRBJ1-5; TRBD1 is a possible D gene (5 bases). V was cut by 2 bases and J by 6 bases, with 5 bases left in between. Germline loops: CDR1 LGHDT, CDR2 YNNKEL (reference sequence). This CDR3 is 12 amino acids long. The CDR3: CASSQQGQPQHF. CDR3 coding DNA: TGTGCCAGCAGCCAACAGGGTCAGCCCCAGCATTTT.

This clonotype was recorded many times. The J gene is TRBJ2-3, the V gene TRBV18; the match to TRBD2 covers 8 bases. The CDR3 runs 16 residues. In germline, CDR1 is KGHSH, CDR2 LQKENI. With V trimmed by 5 bases and J by 6 bases, 13 bases remained unmatched. The CDR3 region has the DNA TGTGCCAGCTCAACAACCGGGACTAGTTTAGCGGATACGCAGTATTTT. Translated: CASSTTGTSLADTQYF. The full variable domain, rest sourced from reference TRBV18 and TRBJ2-3, is NAGVMQNPRHLVRRRGQEARLRCSPMKGHSHVYWYRQLPEEGLKFMVYLQKENIIDESGMPKERFSAEFPKEGPSILRIQQVVRGDSAAYFCASSTTGTSLADTQYFGPGTRLTVL.

This clonotype was counted many times. V usage is TRBV24-1 and J usage is TRBJ2-2; 9 bases match TRBD1. This CDR3 has 16 residues. Germline V CDR1 and CDR2: KGHDR, SFDVKD. With 7 bases clipped from V and 0 bases from J, the junction kept 5 bases outside the gene matches. DNA for the CDR3: TGTGCCACCAGGCCGAACAGGGGGCCGAACACCGGGGAGCTGTTTTTT. Translating it yields CATRPNRGPNTGELFF.

This clonotype was counted many times. The gene calls are TRBV7-2 and TRBJ1-1, with a possible D match to TRBD1 (6 bases). This CDR3 is built from 13 residues. Trimming stripped 5 bases from V and 1 base from J, with 8 bases between. In germline, CDR1 is SGHTA, CDR2 FQGNSA. Here the CDR3 reads CASSRDKNTEAFF. DNA for the CDR3: TGTGCCAGCAGCCGGGACAAGAACACTGAAGCTTTCTTT.

This clonotype was seen repeatedly, ten times or more. The V and J genes are TRBV4-3 and TRBJ2-3; D might be TRBD1 (8 bases). CDR3 length: 18 residues. V lost 1 base and J lost 4, with 21 bases in between. The germline gives CDR1 LGHNA, CDR2 YSLEER. CDR3 loop: CASSQVTPNRGGADTQYF. CDR3 DNA: TGCGCCAGCAGCCAAGTTACCCCTAACAGGGGGGGGGCAGATACGCAGTATTTT.

This clonotype was detected many times. The chain combines TRBV7-8 with TRBJ2-3; D is unresolved. The V end was cut by 2 bases, the J end by 2 bases, with 8 bases between. The CDR3 is 14 amino acids. Germline V gene lookup returns CDR1 SGHVS and CDR2 FQNEAQ. CDR3 in amino acids: CASSLSPYTDTQYF. The CDR3 region has the DNA TGTGCCAGCAGCTTAAGCCCTTACACAGATACGCAGTATTTT.

In its sample, this clonotype was seen a few times. The chain is built from TRBV7-9 and TRBJ2-1; the match to TRBD2 covers 10 bases. Germline loops: CDR1 SEHNR, CDR2 FQNEAQ (reference sequence). J was trimmed by 9 bases and V by 2 bases; bases with no gene match: 7. The CDR3 totals 15 residues. Here the CDR3 reads CASSLSSGGHGEQFF. CDR3 bases: TGTGCCAGCAGCTTATCTAGCGGGGGACATGGTGAGCAGTTCTTC.

This clonotype was detected ten times or more. This chain joins TRBV5-1 and TRBJ2-7; 7 bases line up with TRBD1. This CDR3 has 14 residues. The ends lost 0 bases at V and 5 bases at J; junction bases unmatched: 5. Germline V gene sequence: CDR1 SGHRS, CDR2 YFSETQ. The CDR3 region has the DNA TGCGCCAGCAGCTTGGGACAGGGTAACAACGAGCAGTACTTC. It translates to CASSLGQGNNEQYF.

This clonotype was counted many times. This rearrangement joins TRBV14 to TRBJ1-6; D might be TRBD1 (6 bases). The CDR3 has 14 amino acids. CDR1 and CDR2 from the germline V gene are SGHDN and FVKESK. V lost 6 bases, J lost 9 bases, and 15 bases lay in between. The DNA of the CDR3 is TGTGCCAGCAGTCCGGGCAGGGGAGCTTCACCCCTCCACTTT. It specifies CASSPGRGASPLHF.

This clonotype was recorded at least ten times. V gene TRBV6-5 combines with J gene TRBJ1-3, with a weak D call TRBD1 (6 bases). This CDR3 has 15 residues. CDR1 is MNHEY, CDR2 SVGAGI, per germline. The V end lost 5 bases, the J end lost 4 bases, and 15 bases lay between the germline ends. This CDR3 reads CASSTRGDIGNTIYF. CDR3 coding DNA: TGTGCCAGCAGTACGAGGGGGGACATCGGAAACACCATATATTTT.

In its sample, this clonotype was seen many times. J is TRBJ2-5 and V is TRBV20-1; tentative D call: TRBD2 (6 bases). Germline V gives CDR1 DFQATT, CDR2 SNEGSKA (reference sequence). V was clipped by 0 bases and J by 9 bases, with 8 bases between them. The CDR3 has 11 residues. This chain's CDR3 is CSARDPGAQYF. As DNA, the CDR3 is TGCAGTGCTAGAGATCCGGGGGCCCAGTACTTC.

This clonotype came up many times. The chain employs TRBV29-1 and TRBJ1-1; D gene ambiguous. The CDR3 is made up of 14 amino acids. Germline CDR1 reads SQVTM; CDR2 reads ANQGSEA. V lost 5 bases to trimming and J lost 2 bases, with 15 bases between them. The CDR3 DNA reads as TGCAGCGTTCACCATCCGACGGTTAACACTGAAGCTTTCTTT. Residues: CSVHHPTVNTEAFF.

This clonotype was observed many times. The chain carries TRBV2 and TRBJ1-2; D gene ambiguous. With 3 bases removed from V and 0 bases from J, the gap between germline ends came to 5 bases. CDR1 is SNHLY and CDR2 is FYNNEI in the germline V gene. This CDR3 region has 13 residues. This chain's CDR3 is CASSEDANYGYTF. In DNA form, the CDR3 reads TGTGCCAGCAGTGAGGACGCTAACTATGGCTACACCTTC.

This clonotype was counted ten times or more. This chain connects TRBV4-2 to TRBJ2-7; D is unclear. Germline values: CDR1 LGHNA, CDR2 YNFKEQ. The CDR3 is made up of 14 amino acids. V was shortened by 0 bases and J by 5 bases, with 11 bases between the two germline ends. The CDR3 nucleotides are TGTGCCAGCAGCCAAGAGGTAGGGCGCAACGAGCAGTACGTC. Its protein product is CASSQEVGRNEQYV.

In its sample, this clonotype was seen many times. The chain carries TRBV5-8 and TRBJ2-1, with D possibly TRBD2 on 5 matching bases. This CDR3 is 18 amino acids long. The germline V and J ends were trimmed by 2 bases and 0 bases, with 18 bases remaining between them. CDR1 SGHTS and CDR2 YDEGEE come from the germline V gene. For the CDR3, the DNA is TGTGCCAGCAGCTTCCGGAGGACTTTTCTAAGCTCCTACAATGAGCAGTTCTTC. Protein product: CASSFRRTFLSSYNEQFF.

In this sample, this clonotype turned up many times. The V gene is TRBV10-3, the J gene TRBJ1-2; a weak D match, TRBD1 (5 bases). Germline lookup yields CDR1 ENHRY and CDR2 SYGVKD. CDR3 length equals 13 residues. Trimming pared 2 bases from V and 7 bases from J, leaving 11 bases between. This CDR3 reads CAISEPAGGGYTF. In nucleotides, the CDR3 is TGTGCCATCAGTGAGCCGGCCGGGGGTGGCTACACCTTC.

This clonotype has a count of ten or more. The V and J genes are TRBV6-5 and TRBJ2-1; D gene unclear. The germline V gene has CDR1 MNHEY and CDR2 SVGAGI. The CDR3 length is 13 residues. V gave up 5 bases and J gave up 2 bases, with 7 bases separating them. The CDR3 nucleotides are TGTGCCAGCAGTCTCAGGCCCTACAATGAGCAGTTCTTC. Protein: CASSLRPYNEQFF.

This clonotype was detected many times. The chain recombines TRBV27 with TRBJ2-7, with 9 bases fitting TRBD1. The CDR3 is 14 amino acids. Germline V gene data show CDR1 as MNHEY and CDR2 as SMNVEV (reference sequence). The J segment lost 2 bases and the V segment lost 3 bases, leaving 2 bases of the junction unmatched. This CDR3 is CASSFTGGAYEQYF. As DNA, the CDR3 is TGTGCCAGCAGTTTTACAGGGGGCGCCTACGAGCAGTACTTC.

This clonotype showed up many times. The chain links TRBV20-1 to TRBJ2-3; either TRBD1 or TRBD2 may supply D (5 bases each). This CDR3 region has 13 residues. V lost 6 bases and J lost 5, with 15 bases in between. Germline lookup yields CDR1 DFQATT and CDR2 SNEGSKA (reference sequence). The CDR3 sequence: CSAEDGAGDTQYF. In DNA, the CDR3 is TGCAGTGCAGAGGACGGGGCCGGAGATACGCAGTATTTT.

This clonotype came up many times. The gene calls are TRBV7-9 and TRBJ1-2; D may be TRBD1 (6 bases). V was cut by 5 bases and J by 2 bases, with 9 bases left in between. This CDR3 spans 13 amino acids. Germline V gene sequence: CDR1 SEHNR, CDR2 FQNEAQ (reference sequence). For the CDR3, the DNA is TGTGCCAGCAGCCAACAGGGAAACTATGGCTACACCTTC. This encodes CASSQQGNYGYTF.

This clonotype was seen repeatedly, ten times or more. The J gene is TRBJ2-1, the V gene TRBV6-1; 7 bases line up with TRBD1. Germline lookup yields CDR1 MNHNS and CDR2 SASEGT. The length of the CDR3 is 14 residues. After removal of 5 bases from V and 4 bases from J, the junction contained 5 bases not matched to a gene. The CDR3 region is CASSRDSAYNEQFF. The CDR3 DNA sequence: TGTGCCAGCAGTAGGGACAGCGCGTACAATGAGCAGTTCTTC.

This clonotype was picked up many times. This chain links TRBV4-3 with TRBJ2-7, with TRBD1 as a possible D gene (6 bases). Trimming removed 0 bases at V and 3 bases at J, with 9 bases between. Looked up from germline, CDR1 is LGHNA and CDR2 is YSLEER. This CDR3 spans 14 amino acids. As DNA, the CDR3 is TGCGCCAGCAGCCAAGATAGCAGGGGCTACGAGCAGTACTTC. This translates into CASSQDSRGYEQYF.

This clonotype was recorded many times. The genes are TRBV7-2 and TRBJ2-7; D not certain. Trimming took 1 base from V and 2 from J, leaving 9 bases between them. Germline loops: CDR1 SGHTA, CDR2 FQGNSA. CDR3 length: 14 amino acids. CDR3 in amino acids: CASSLDDGPYEQYV. CDR3 DNA sequence: TGTGCCAGCAGCTTAGATGACGGTCCCTACGAGCAGTACGTC.

Comments on this clonotype: This may stem from a read error, because a much larger clone lies one nucleotide away. The J gene is TRBJ2-5, the V gene TRBV7-8; D is possibly TRBD1 (5 bases). CDR1 is SGHVS, CDR2 FQNEAQ, per germline. The CDR3 sequence is 13 residues long. Trimming stripped 2 bases from V and 5 bases from J, with 9 bases between. DNA for the CDR3: TGTGCCAGCAGCTTACAGGGTGACGAGACCCAGTACTTC. Translation gives CASSLQGDETQYF.

This clonotype was observed at least ten times. This chain links TRBV12-3 or TRBV12-4 with TRBJ1-3; D gene uncertain. The CDR3 spans 16 residues. Trimming removed 1 base at V and 0 bases at J, with 10 bases between. The CDR3 spells CASSLVGRSSGNTIYF. In DNA form, the CDR3 reads TGTGCCAGCAGTTTAGTAGGGCGCAGCTCTGGAAACACCATATATTTT.

This clonotype was counted many times. The CDR3: CAWSGQGVQPQHF. The CDR3 DNA is TGTGCCTGGAGCGGACAGGGGGTTCAGCCCCAGCATTTT. The rearrangement links TRBV30 to TRBJ1-5; TRBD1 matches at 10 bases. The V segment lost 3 bases and the J segment 6 bases; nucleotides outside the gene matches: 2. The germline V gene has CDR1 GTSNPN and CDR2 SVGIG (reference sequence). The CDR3 has 13 residues.